The T cell receptor (beta chain) under discussion was sequenced for a study of T cells in Graves' hyperthyroidism and ophthalmopathy. Findings of the study overall: A model using 13 V-J features told ophthalmopathy apart from stable hyperthyroidism.

Authors of the study amplified TCR beta CDR3 regions from RNA transcripts. First-round RT-PCR of the TCR CDR3 relied on the HTBI primer set. Each CDR3 protein is one row after TCRdb ran MiXCR on the multiplex PCR reads. The profile shows about 590,000 distinct CDR3 sequences, around 14% of them singletons. V lost 5 bases and J 2 bases, leaving 19 bases between the germline ends. Germline V gives CDR1 DFQATT, CDR2 SNEGSKA (reference sequence). The CDR3 is 16 residues long. This clonotype was found many times. Its specificity is not known. Graves' hyperthyroidism was deemed stable absent ophthalmopathy progression within 18 months. Hyperthyroidism patients were newly diagnosed, had disease duration under 2 months, and were aged 18 to 65 years.

The origin of this receptor is a woman under 40 with Graves' hyperthyroidism. The gene calls are TRBV20-1 and TRBJ2-1, with D perhaps matching TRBD2 (7 bases). Sequencing was done on a sample of blood. CDR3 residues: CSAPGAGVLPYNEQFF. Written as DNA, the CDR3 is TGCAGTGCTCCGGGGGCGGGAGTTTTACCCTACAATGAGCAGTTCTTC.